The present entry profiles one T cell receptor (beta chain) with its context. This sample also contains other DNA sequences that code for the same CDR3. This entry belongs to a study of cytomegalovirus exposure and HLA in healthy donors. The PCR employed 60 Vbeta primers together with 13 Jbeta primers. Some clones are missing from TCRdb's copy, which holds only in-frame ones; the method was immunoSEQ multiplex PCR. The sample carries about 69,000 clones, roughly 74% recorded once. The V gene lost 5 bases and the J gene lost 6 bases, with 11 bases spanning the gap. This CDR3 comprises 13 residues. Germline loops: CDR1 SGHRS, CDR2 YFSETQ.

Sample: PBMCs. The chain combines TRBV5-1 with TRBJ2-2; D might be TRBD1 (6 bases). This TCR came from a woman aged 60-75 years in good health and CMV-seropositive. The chain's CDR3 is CASSEQGAGELFF. CDR3 bases: TGCGCCAGCAGTGAACAGGGTGCCGGGGAGCTGTTTTTT.